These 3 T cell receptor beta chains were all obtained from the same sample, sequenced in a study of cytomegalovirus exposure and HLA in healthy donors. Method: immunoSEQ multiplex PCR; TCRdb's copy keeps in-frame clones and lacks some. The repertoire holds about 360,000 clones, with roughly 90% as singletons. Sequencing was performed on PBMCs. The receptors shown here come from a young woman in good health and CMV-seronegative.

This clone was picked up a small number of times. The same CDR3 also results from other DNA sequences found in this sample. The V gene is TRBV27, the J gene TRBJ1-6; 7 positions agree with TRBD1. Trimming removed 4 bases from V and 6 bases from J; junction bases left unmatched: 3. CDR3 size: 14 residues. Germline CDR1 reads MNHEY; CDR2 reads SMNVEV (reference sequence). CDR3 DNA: TGTGCCAGCAGTTCGGGACAGTCTAATTCACCCCTCCACTTT. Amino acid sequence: CASSSGQSNSPLHF.

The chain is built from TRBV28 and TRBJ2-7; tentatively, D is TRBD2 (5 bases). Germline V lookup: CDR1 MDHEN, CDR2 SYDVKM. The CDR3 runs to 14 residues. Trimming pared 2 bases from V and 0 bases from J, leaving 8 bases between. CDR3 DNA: TGTGCCAGCAGTTTAGAGGGCCACTCCTACGAGCAGTACTTC. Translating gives CASSLEGHSYEQYF.

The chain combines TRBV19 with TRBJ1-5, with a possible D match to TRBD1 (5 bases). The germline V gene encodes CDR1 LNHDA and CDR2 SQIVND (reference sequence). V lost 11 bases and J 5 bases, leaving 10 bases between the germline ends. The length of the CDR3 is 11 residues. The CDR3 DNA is TGTGCCGAAGGGGATTATCAGCCCCAGCATTTT. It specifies CAEGDYQPQHF. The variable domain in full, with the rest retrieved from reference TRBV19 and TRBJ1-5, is DGGITQSPKYLFRKEGQNVTLSCEQNLNHDAMYWYRQDPGQGLRLIYYSQIVNDFQKGDIAEGYSVSREKKESFPLTVTSAQKNPTAFYLCAEGDYQPQHFGDGTRLSIL.